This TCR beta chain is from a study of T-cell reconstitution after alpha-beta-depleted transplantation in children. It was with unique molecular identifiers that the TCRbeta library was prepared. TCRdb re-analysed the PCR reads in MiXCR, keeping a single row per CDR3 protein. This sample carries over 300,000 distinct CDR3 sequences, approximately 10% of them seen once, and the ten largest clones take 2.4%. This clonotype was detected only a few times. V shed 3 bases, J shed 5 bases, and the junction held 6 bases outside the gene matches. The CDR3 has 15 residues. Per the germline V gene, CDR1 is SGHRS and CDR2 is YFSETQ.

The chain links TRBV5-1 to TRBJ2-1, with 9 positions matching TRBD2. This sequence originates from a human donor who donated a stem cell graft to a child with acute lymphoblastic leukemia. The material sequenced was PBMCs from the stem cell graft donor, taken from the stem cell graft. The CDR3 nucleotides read TGCGCCAGCAGCTGGACCGCGGGAGGGAACAATGAGCAGTTCTTC. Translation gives CASSWTAGGNNEQFF.